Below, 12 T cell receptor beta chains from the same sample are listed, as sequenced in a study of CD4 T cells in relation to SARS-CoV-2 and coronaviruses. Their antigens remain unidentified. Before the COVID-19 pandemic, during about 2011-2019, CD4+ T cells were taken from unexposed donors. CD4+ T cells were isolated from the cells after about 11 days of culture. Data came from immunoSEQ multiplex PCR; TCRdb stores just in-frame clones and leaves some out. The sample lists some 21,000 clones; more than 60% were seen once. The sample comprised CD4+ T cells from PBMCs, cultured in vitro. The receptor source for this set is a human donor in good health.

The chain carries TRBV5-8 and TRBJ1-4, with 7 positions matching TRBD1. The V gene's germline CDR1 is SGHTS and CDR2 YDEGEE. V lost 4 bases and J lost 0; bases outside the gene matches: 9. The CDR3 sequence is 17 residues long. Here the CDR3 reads CASSQGTATPTNEKLFF. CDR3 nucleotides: TGTGCCAGCAGCCAAGGGACAGCTACTCCAACTAATGAAAAACTGTTTTTT.

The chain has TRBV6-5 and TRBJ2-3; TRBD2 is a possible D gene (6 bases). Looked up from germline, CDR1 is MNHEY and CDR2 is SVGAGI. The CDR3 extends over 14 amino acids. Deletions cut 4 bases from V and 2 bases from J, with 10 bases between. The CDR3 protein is CASSSGTYTDTQYF. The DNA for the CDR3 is TGTGCCAGCAGTTCGGGGACTTACACAGATACGCAGTATTTT.

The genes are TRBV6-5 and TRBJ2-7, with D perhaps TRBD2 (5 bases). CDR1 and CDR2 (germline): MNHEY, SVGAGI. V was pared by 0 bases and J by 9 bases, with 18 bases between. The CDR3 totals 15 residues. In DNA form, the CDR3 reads TGTGCCAGCAGTTACTCGAGGGCGGCGGAGAAAACGCAGTACTTC. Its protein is CASSYSRAAEKTQYF.

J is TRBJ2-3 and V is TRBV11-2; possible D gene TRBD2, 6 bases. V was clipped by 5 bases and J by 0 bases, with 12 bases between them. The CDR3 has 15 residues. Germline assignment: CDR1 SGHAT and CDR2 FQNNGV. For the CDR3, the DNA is TGTGCCAGCAGCCCGGGGACTTTGAGCACAGATACGCAGTATTTT. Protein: CASSPGTLSTDTQYF.

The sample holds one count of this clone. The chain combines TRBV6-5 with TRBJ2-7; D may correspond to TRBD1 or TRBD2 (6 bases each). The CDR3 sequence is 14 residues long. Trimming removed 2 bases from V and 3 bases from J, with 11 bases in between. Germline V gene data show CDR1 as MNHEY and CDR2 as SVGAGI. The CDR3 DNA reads TGTGCCAGCAGTTACGGAGGGGGGCGCTACGAGCAGTACTTC. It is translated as CASSYGGGRYEQYF.

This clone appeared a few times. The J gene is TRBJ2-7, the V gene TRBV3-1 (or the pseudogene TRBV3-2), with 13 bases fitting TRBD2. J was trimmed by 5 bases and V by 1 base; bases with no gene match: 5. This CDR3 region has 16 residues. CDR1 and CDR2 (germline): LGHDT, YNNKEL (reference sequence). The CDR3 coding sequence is TGTGCCAGCAGCCAAGGTCGGACTAGCGGGAGCGACGAGCAGTACTTC. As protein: CASSQGRTSGSDEQYF.

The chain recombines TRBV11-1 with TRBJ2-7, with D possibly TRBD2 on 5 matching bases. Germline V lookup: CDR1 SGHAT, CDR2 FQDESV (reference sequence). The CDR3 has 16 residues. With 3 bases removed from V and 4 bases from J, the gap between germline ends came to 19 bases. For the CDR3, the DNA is TGTGCCAGCAGCTTCTCGGACTCCTACTCTCGTTACGAGCAGTACTTC. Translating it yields CASSFSDSYSRYEQYF.

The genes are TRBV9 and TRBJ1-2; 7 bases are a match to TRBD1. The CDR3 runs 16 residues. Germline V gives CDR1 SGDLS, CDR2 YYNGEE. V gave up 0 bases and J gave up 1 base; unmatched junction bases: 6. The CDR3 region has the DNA TGTGCCAGCAGCGTAGCTAGGGACAGCTTTAACTATGGCTACACCTTC. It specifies CASSVARDSFNYGYTF.

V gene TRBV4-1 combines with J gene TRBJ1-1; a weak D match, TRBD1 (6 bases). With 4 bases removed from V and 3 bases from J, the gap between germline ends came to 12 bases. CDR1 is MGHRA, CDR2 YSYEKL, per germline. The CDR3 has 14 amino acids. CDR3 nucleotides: TGCGCCAGCAGCCGACAGGTTGGGGACACTGAAGCTTTCTTT. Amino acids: CASSRQVGDTEAFF.

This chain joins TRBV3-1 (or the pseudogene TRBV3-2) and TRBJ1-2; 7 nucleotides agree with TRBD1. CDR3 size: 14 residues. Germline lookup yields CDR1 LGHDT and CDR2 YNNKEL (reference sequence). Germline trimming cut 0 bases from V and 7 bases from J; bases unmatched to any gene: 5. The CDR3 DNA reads TGTGCCAGCAGCCAAGACCAAGACAGGGTTGGCTACACCTTC. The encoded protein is CASSQDQDRVGYTF.

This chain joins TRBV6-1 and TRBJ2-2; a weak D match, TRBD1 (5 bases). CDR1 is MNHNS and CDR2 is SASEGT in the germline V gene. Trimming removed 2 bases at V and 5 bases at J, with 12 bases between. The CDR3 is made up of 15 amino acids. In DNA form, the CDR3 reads TGTGCCAGCAGTGAACTTAGACAGATTACCGGGGAGCTGTTTTTT. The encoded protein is CASSELRQITGELFF.

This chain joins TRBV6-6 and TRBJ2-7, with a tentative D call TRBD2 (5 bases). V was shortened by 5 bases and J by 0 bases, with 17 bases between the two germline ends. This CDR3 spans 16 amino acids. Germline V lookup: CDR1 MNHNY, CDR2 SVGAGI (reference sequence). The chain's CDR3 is CASSRRSGLYSYEQYF. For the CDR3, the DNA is TGTGCCAGCAGTCGACGGAGCGGCCTTTACTCCTACGAGCAGTACTTC.